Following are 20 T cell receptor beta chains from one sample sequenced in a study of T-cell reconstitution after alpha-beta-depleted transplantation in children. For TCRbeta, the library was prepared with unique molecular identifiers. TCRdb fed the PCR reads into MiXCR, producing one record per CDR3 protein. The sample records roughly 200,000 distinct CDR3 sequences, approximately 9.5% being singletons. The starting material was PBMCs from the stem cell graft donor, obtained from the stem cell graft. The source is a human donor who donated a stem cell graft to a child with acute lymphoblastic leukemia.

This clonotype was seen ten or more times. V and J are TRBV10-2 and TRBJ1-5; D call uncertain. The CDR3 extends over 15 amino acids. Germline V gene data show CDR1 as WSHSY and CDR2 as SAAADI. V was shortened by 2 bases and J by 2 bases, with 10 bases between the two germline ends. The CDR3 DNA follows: TGCGCCAGCAGTGAGGGGCATGGGGGCAATCAGCCCCAGCATTTT. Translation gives CASSEGHGGNQPQHF.

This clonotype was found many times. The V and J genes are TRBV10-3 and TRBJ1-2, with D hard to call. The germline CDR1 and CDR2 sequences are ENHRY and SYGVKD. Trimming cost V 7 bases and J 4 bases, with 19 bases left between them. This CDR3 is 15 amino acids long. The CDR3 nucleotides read TGTGCCATCAACCGAAATCGGACCGGGCCCTATGGCTACACCTTC. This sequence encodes CAINRNRTGPYGYTF.

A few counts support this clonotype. The DNA for the CDR3 is TGCAGCGTTGTCCTAGCGCGCACAGATACGCAGTATTTT. Translating it yields CSVVLARTDTQYF. The chain is built from TRBV29-1 and TRBJ2-3, with D perhaps TRBD2 (6 bases). Germline lookup yields CDR1 SQVTM and CDR2 ANQGSEA. V gave up 4 bases and J gave up 1 base, with 9 bases separating them. The CDR3 length is 13 residues.

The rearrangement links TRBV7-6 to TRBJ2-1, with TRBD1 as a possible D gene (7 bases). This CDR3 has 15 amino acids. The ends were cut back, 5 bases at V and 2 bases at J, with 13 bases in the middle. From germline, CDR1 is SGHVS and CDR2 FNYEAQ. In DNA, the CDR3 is TGTGCCAGCAGCCCTAGCAGGGGGGCCTACAATGAGCAGTTCTTC. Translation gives CASSPSRGAYNEQFF.

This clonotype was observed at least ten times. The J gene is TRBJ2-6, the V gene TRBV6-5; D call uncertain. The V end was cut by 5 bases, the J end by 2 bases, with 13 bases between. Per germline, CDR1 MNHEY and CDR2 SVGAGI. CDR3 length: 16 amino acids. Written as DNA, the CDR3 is TGTGCCAGCAGTCACCGAGTTCAGGCTGGGGCCAACGTCCTGACTTTC. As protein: CASSHRVQAGANVLTF.

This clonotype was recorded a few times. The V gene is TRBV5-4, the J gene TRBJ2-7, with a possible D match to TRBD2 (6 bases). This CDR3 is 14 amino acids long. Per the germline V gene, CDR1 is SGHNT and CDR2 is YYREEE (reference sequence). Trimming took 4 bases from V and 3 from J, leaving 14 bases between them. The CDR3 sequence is CASSVGTVSYEQYF. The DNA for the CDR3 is TGTGCCAGCAGCGTAGGGACTGTGAGCTACGAGCAGTACTTC.

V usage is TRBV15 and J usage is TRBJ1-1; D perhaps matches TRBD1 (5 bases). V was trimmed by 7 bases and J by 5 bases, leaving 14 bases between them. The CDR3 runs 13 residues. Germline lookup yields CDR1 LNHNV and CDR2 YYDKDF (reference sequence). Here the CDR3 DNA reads TGTGCCACCACCGGGACTCCCGGGACTGAAGCTTTCTTT. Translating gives CATTGTPGTEAFF.

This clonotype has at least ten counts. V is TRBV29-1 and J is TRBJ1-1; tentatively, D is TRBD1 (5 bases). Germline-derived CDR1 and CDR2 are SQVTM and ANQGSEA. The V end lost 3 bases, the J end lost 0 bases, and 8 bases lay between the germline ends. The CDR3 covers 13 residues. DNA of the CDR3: TGCAGCGTTGAGACAGACCTGAACACTGAAGCTTTCTTT. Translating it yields CSVETDLNTEAFF.

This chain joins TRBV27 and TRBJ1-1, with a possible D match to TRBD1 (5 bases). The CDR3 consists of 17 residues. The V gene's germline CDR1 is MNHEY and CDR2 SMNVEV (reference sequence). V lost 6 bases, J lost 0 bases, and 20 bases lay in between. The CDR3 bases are TGTGCCAGCAGCCTGAGGACGGGACCTATCATGAACACTGAAGCTTTCTTT. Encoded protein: CASSLRTGPIMNTEAFF.

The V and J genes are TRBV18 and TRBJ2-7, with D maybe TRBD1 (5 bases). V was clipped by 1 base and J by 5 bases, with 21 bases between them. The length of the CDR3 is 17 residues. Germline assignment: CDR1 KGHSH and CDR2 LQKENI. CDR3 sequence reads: CASSPLSGPKTEDEQYF. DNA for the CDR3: TGTGCCAGCTCACCACTCTCAGGGCCAAAGACCGAGGACGAGCAGTACTTC.

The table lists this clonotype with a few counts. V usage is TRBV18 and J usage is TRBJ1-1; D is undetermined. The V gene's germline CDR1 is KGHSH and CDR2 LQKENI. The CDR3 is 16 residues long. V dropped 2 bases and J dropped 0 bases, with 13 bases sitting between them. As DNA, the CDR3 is TGTGCCAGCTCACCAATCAGAATCCTTATGAACACTGAAGCTTTCTTT. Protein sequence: CASSPIRILMNTEAFF. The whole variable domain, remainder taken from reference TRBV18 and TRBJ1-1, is NAGVMQNPRHLVRRRGQEARLRCSPMKGHSHVYWYRQLPEEGLKFMVYLQKENIIDESGMPKERFSAEFPKEGPSILRIQQVVRGDSAAYFCASSPIRILMNTEAFFGQGTRLTVV.

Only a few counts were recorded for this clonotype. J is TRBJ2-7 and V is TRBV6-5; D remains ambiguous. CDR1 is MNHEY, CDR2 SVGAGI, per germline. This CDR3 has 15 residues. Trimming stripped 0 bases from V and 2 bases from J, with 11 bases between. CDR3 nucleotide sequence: TGTGCCAGCAGTTACTCAAAAGACCCAACCTACGAGCAGTACTTC. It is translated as CASSYSKDPTYEQYF.

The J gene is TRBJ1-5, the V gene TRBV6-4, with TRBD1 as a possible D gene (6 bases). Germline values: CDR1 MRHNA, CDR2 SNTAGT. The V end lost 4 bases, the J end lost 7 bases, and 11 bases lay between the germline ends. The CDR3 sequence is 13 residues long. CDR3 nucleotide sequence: TGTGCCAGCAGTGCCATGACAGGCCAGCCCCAGCATTTT. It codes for CASSAMTGQPQHF.

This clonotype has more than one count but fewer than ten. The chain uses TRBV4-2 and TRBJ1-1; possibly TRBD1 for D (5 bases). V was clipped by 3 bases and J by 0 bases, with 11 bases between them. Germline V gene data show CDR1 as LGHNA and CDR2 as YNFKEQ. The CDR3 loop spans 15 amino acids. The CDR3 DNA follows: TGTGCCAGCAGCCACCGGGACGGCATGAACACTGAAGCTTTCTTT. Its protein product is CASSHRDGMNTEAFF.

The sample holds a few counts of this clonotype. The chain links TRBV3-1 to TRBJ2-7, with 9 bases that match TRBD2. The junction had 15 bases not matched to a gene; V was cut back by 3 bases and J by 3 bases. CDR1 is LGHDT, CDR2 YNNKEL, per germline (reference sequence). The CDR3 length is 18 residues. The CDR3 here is CASSHGSGGGAGVYEQYF. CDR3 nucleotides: TGTGCCAGCAGCCACGGGAGTGGCGGGGGGGCCGGTGTCTACGAGCAGTACTTC.

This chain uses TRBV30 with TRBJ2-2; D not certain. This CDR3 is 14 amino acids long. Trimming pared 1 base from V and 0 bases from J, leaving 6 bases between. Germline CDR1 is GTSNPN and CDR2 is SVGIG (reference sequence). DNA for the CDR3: TGTGCCTGGAGTGGTTACGCGAACACCGGGGAGCTGTTTTTT. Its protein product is CAWSGYANTGELFF.

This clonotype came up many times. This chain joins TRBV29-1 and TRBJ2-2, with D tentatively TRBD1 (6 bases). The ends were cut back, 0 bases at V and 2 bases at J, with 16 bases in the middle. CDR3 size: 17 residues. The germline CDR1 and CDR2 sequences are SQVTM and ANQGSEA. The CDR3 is CSVEDFGQRRNTGELFF. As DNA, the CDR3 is TGCAGCGTTGAAGATTTCGGACAGCGACGAAACACCGGGGAGCTGTTTTTT.

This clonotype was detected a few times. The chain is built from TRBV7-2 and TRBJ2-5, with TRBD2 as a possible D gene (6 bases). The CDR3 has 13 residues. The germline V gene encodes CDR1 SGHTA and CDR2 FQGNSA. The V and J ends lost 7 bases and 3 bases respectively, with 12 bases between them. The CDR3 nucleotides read TGTGCCAGCACCACCGGGACTGAAGAGACCCAGTACTTC. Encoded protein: CASTTGTEETQYF.

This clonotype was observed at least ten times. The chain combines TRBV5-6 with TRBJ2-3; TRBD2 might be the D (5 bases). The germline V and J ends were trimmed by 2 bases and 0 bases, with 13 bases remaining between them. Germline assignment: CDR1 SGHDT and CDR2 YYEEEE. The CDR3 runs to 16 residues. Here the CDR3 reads CASSLTRTPSTDTQYF. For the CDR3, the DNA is TGTGCCAGCAGCTTAACTAGGACCCCCAGCACAGATACGCAGTATTTT.

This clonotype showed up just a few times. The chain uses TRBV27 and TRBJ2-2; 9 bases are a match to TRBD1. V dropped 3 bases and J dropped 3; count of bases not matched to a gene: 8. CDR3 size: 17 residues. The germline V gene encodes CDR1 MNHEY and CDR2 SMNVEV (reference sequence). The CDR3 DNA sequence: TGTGCCAGCAGTTTGTACACAGGGGGCTCGTACACCGGGGAGCTGTTTTTT. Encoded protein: CASSLYTGGSYTGELFF.